A single sample gave rise to the 16 T cell receptor beta chains below, sequenced in a study of blood T cell repertoires in COVID-19. Profiled with immunoSEQ multiplex PCR; TCRdb holds only in-frame clones, not every one. The sample gives around 100,000 clones, roughly 92% of which show up once; 4.5% to 6% is in the top ten. Sequencing input: peripheral blood. The receptors were gathered from a man aged 65 to 79 with acute or convalescent COVID-19.

V is TRBV28 and J is TRBJ2-1, with 9 bases matching TRBD2. From germline, CDR1 is MDHEN and CDR2 SYDVKM. The CDR3 consists of 15 residues. Germline trimming cut 7 bases from V and 6 bases from J; bases unmatched to any gene: 10. The chain's CDR3 is CASTWSSGALNEQFF. DNA of the CDR3: TGTGCCAGCACCTGGTCTAGCGGGGCACTCAATGAGCAGTTCTTC.

The V gene is TRBV7-6, the J gene TRBJ1-1; 7 nucleotides agree with TRBD1. This CDR3 comprises 16 residues. V shed 1 base and J 3 bases; nucleotides not matched to a gene: 8. Germline lookup yields CDR1 SGHVS and CDR2 FNYEAQ. CDR3 sequence: CASSLGTGAPHTEAFF. The CDR3 DNA reads as TGTGCCAGCAGCTTAGGGACAGGAGCCCCCCACACTGAAGCTTTCTTT. The entire variable domain, with the rest obtained from reference TRBV7-6 and TRBJ1-1, is as follows: GAGVSQSPRYKVTKRGQDVALRCDPISGHVSLYWYRQALGQGPEFLTYFNYEAQQDKSGLPNDRFSAERPEGSISTLTIQRTEQRDSAMYRCASSLGTGAPHTEAFFGQGTRLTVV.

About this clone itself: The junction departs from the called germline gene at one end, perhaps through a read error. The chain carries TRBV7-7 and TRBJ1-3, with D perhaps matching TRBD1 (5 bases). CDR1 is SSHAT, CDR2 FNYEAQ, per germline (reference sequence). The CDR3 has 15 amino acids. CDR3 DNA: TGTGCTAGCAGCTTAGGTAACAGGATAGGAGACACCATATATTTT. Translated, it gives CASSLGNRIGDTIYF.

This clone occurred once. V gene TRBV5-4 combines with J gene TRBJ2-3; TRBD2 matches at 7 bases. V trimming: 4 bases; J trimming: 6 bases; junction bases outside the gene matches: 11. Germline V gene lookup returns CDR1 SGHNT and CDR2 YYREEE (reference sequence). This CDR3 has 15 amino acids. DNA of the CDR3: TGTGCCAGCAGCCCGAGCGGGACGCTCGGGGATACGCAGTATTTT. Protein: CASSPSGTLGDTQYF.

The chain employs TRBV5-8 and TRBJ2-3; 7 positions agree with TRBD2. The CDR3 contains 14 residues. The V gene end was trimmed by 3 bases and the J gene end by 6 bases; junction bases not matched to a gene: 7. Germline V gene data show CDR1 as SGHTS and CDR2 as YDEGEE. CDR3 protein: CASSSTGGVDTQYF. In DNA, the CDR3 is TGTGCCAGCAGCTCAACGGGAGGAGTGGATACGCAGTATTTT. Looking up the rest from reference TRBV5-8 and TRBJ2-3 gives the full variable domain: EAGVTQSPTHLIKTRGQQATLRCSPISGHTSVYWYQQALGLGLQFLLWYDEGEERNRGNFPPRFSGRQFPNYSSELNVNALELEDSALYLCASSSTGGVDTQYFGPGTRLTVL.

The chain recombines TRBV5-4 with TRBJ2-2; D possibly corresponds to TRBD1 (5 bases). The germline V gene encodes CDR1 SGHNT and CDR2 YYREEE (reference sequence). Trimming took off 3 bases at V and 0 bases at J, with 9 bases between the two ends. The CDR3 runs to 15 residues. CDR3 nucleotide sequence: TGTGCCAGCAGCTCGGACAAGACGAACACCGGGGAGCTGTTTTTT. This translates into CASSSDKTNTGELFF.

The chain joins TRBV30 to TRBJ1-1; TRBD1 matches at 7 bases. The CDR3 has 14 amino acids. Unmatched junction bases numbered 6, after V lost 2 bases and J lost 3 bases. Per the germline V gene, CDR1 is GTSNPN and CDR2 is SVGIG (reference sequence). The CDR3 sequence is CAWSKQGIDTEAFF. The CDR3 DNA follows: TGTGCCTGGAGTAAACAGGGGATTGACACTGAAGCTTTCTTT.

This rearrangement joins TRBV20-1 to TRBJ2-5; 10 bases agree with TRBD2. The length of the CDR3 is 15 residues. V shed 3 bases, J shed 1 base, and the junction held 5 bases outside the gene matches. The V gene's germline CDR1 is DFQATT and CDR2 SNEGSKA (reference sequence). The CDR3, as DNA: TGCAGTGCTAGTTGGTCTAGCGGGGGCCAAGAGACCCAGTACTTC. The encoded protein is CSASWSSGGQETQYF.

The chain recombines TRBV6-5 with TRBJ2-3; the match to TRBD2 covers 10 bases. Trimming removed 2 bases from V and 4 bases from J; junction bases left unmatched: 6. Germline CDR1 MNHEY, CDR2 SVGAGI. CDR3 size: 16 residues. CDR3 in amino acids: CASSYITSGAADTQYF. The CDR3 region has the DNA TGTGCCAGCAGTTACATCACTAGCGGGGCCGCAGATACGCAGTATTTT.

This rearrangement joins TRBV28 to TRBJ1-6; 9 bases map to TRBD1. CDR1 and CDR2 from the germline V gene are MDHEN and SYDVKM. The J segment lost 9 bases and the V segment lost 7 bases, leaving 7 bases of the junction unmatched. The CDR3 covers 14 residues. The CDR3 region is CASMGDRDISPLHF. As DNA, the CDR3 is TGTGCCAGCATGGGGGACAGGGACATTTCACCCCTCCACTTT.

This sequence joins TRBV5-1 and TRBJ1-6, with a possible D match to TRBD1 (5 bases). Germline CDR1 and CDR2: SGHRS and YFSETQ. This CDR3 contains 14 residues. V dropped 7 bases and J dropped 8 bases, with 16 bases sitting between them. CDR3 DNA sequence: TGCGCCAGCGGCCTTGGGGGGATCGATTCACCCCTCCACTTT. This encodes CASGLGGIDSPLHF.

The V and J genes are TRBV5-1 and TRBJ2-1; 13 nucleotides line up with TRBD2. J was trimmed by 5 bases and V by 6 bases; bases with no gene match: 5. Germline CDR1 is SGHRS and CDR2 is YFSETQ. The CDR3 covers 15 residues. The CDR3 DNA reads as TGCGCCAGCACAGGCGGGACTAGCGGGAACAATGAGCAGTTCTTC. It codes for CASTGGTSGNNEQFF. Full variable domain (outside the CDR3, taken from reference TRBV5-1 and TRBJ2-1): KAGVTQTPRYLIKTRGQQVTLSCSPISGHRSVSWYQQTPGQGLQFLFEYFSETQRNKGNFPGRFSGRQFSNSRSEMNVSTLELGDSALYLCASTGGTSGNNEQFFGPGTRLTVL.

This clone showed up just once. The chain couples TRBV9 to TRBJ2-2; 14 positions agree with TRBD2. This CDR3 has 16 amino acids. The germline V gene has CDR1 SGDLS and CDR2 YYNGEE. The V segment lost 4 bases and the J segment 7 bases; nucleotides outside the gene matches: 6. This CDR3 reads CASSSRLAGGVGELFF. CDR3 DNA sequence: TGTGCCAGCAGCTCCCGACTAGCGGGAGGGGTCGGGGAGCTGTTTTTT.

CDR3 loop: CASSATGAGELFF. CDR3 sequence (DNA): TGTGCCAGCAGCGCTACAGGCGCCGGGGAGCTGTTTTTT. J is TRBJ2-2 and V is TRBV5-5; D might be TRBD1 (5 bases). The CDR3 is made up of 13 amino acids. Per the germline V gene, CDR1 is SGHKS and CDR2 is YYEKEE (reference sequence). V lost 4 bases, J lost 6 bases, and 10 bases lay in between.

The chain has TRBV12-3 or TRBV12-4 and TRBJ1-4; TRBD1 might be the D (6 bases). V was shortened by 6 bases and J by 7 bases, with 12 bases between the two germline ends. This CDR3 has 13 amino acids. CDR3 sequence reads: CASRRRGGEKLFF. In DNA form, the CDR3 reads TGTGCCAGCAGGAGAAGAGGGGGTGAAAAACTGTTTTTT.

This clone was counted a single time. This chain's CDR3 is CASSQEGRAGEKLFF. The CDR3, as DNA: TGTGCCAGCAGCCAAGAAGGGAGGGCCGGCGAAAAACTGTTTTTT. The chain has TRBV3-1 (or the pseudogene TRBV3-2) and TRBJ1-4, with unresolved D. V shed 0 bases and J shed 8 bases, with 13 bases lying between them. This CDR3 is 15 amino acids long. CDR1 is LGHDT and CDR2 is YNNKEL in the germline V gene (reference sequence).